The clone carrying this TCR beta chain was counted only a few times. Possible read error: a much larger clone is one base away. TCRdb analysed the multiplex PCR reads with MiXCR anew, one entry per CDR3 protein. This sample has over 200,000 distinct CDR3 sequences, with about 30% found just once. The data were obtained in a study of breast tumors, draining lymph nodes, adjacent tissues. This CDR3 contains 17 residues. The V gene's germline CDR1 is DFQATT and CDR2 SNEGSKA (reference sequence). V was clipped by 0 bases and J by 5 bases; unmatched bases: 14. The lymph nodes were axillary draining lymph nodes from breast cancer patients.

The specimen was axillary lymph node tissue. This TCR was sampled from a female donor with breast cancer. Some clones in this sample may be carry-over from other donors' samples. The chain carries TRBV20-1 and TRBJ2-5; TRBD1 aligns across 8 bases. The CDR3 sequence: CSARDLGGQAGWETQYF. CDR3 sequence (DNA): TGCAGTGCTAGAGATTTGGGGGGACAGGCTGGATGGGAGACCCAGTACTTC.